A single sample is the source of the 30 T cell receptor beta chains below, sequenced in a study of human T cells and chemical hapten exposure. Time point here: patch test 1, 2 weeks after DPC sensitization. Sample treatment: therapeutic diphenylcyclopropenone sensitization with weekly scalp DPC. TCRdb re-called the RACE reads with MiXCR, one entry per CDR3 protein. The table lists approximately 60,000 distinct CDR3 sequences, about 9.3% of them singletons. The specimen comprised whole blood, sampled in connection with sensitization to the hapten diphenylcyclopropenone (DPC). The source is a woman in her 40s with alopecia areata. Some clones in this sample may be carry-over from other donors' samples.

There are a few counts of this clonotype. In nucleotides, the CDR3 is TGCAGTGCTAGAGTGGCAGGGGGCATGACACCCCTCCACTTT. It encodes CSARVAGGMTPLHF. This chain links TRBV20-1 with TRBJ1-6; 8 nucleotides match TRBD1. The junction had 7 bases not matched to a gene; V was cut back by 1 base and J by 11 bases. CDR1 is DFQATT, CDR2 SNEGSKA, per germline (reference sequence). The CDR3 runs 14 residues.

In this sample, this clonotype turned up many times. The CDR3 loop is CSVDRGDTDTQYF. CDR3 DNA: TGCAGCGTTGACAGGGGGGACACAGATACGCAGTATTTT. J is TRBJ2-3 and V is TRBV29-1; tentative D call: TRBD1 (7 bases). Germline CDR1 is SQVTM and CDR2 is ANQGSEA. Trimming stripped 3 bases from V and 2 bases from J, with 9 bases between. This CDR3 contains 13 residues.

The sample holds a few counts of this clonotype. This sequence joins TRBV12-3 or TRBV12-4 and TRBJ2-6, with 9 bases matching TRBD1. This CDR3 spans 18 amino acids. V trimming: 4 bases; J trimming: 1 base; junction bases outside the gene matches: 8. In DNA form, the CDR3 reads TGTGCCAGCAGTTGGGGACAGGGATTGATTTCTGGGGCCAACGTCCTGACTTTC. Protein sequence: CASSWGQGLISGANVLTF.

The V call is TRBV7-9, the J call TRBJ1-4; unclear D gene. V lost 5 bases to trimming and J lost 3 bases, with 16 bases between them. The CDR3 length is 16 residues. Germline CDR1 is SEHNR and CDR2 is FQNEAQ (reference sequence). CDR3 coding DNA: TGTGCCAGCAGCATCAATCTCCCCAAACCTAATGAAAAACTGTTTTTT. Translation: CASSINLPKPNEKLFF. Together with reference TRBV7-9 and TRBJ1-4, the CDR3 gives the full variable domain: DTGVSQNPRHKITKRGQNVTFRCDPISEHNRLYWYRQTLGQGPEFLTYFQNEAQLEKSRLLSDRFSAERPKGSFSTLEIQRTEQGDSAMYLCASSINLPKPNEKLFFGSGTQLSVL.

This clonotype was seen at least ten times. The genes are TRBV7-7 and TRBJ2-6; D may match TRBD1 or TRBD2 (5 bases each). There are 15 residues in the CDR3. The germline gives CDR1 SSHAT, CDR2 FNYEAQ (reference sequence). V was trimmed by 5 bases and J by 2 bases, leaving 10 bases between them. As DNA, the CDR3 is TGTGCCAGCAGCCCTCAGGGACCTGGGGCCAACGTCCTGACTTTC. It specifies CASSPQGPGANVLTF.

This clonotype was seen a handful of times. The rearrangement links TRBV4-1 to TRBJ1-5; D might be TRBD1 (6 bases). The V end was cut by 6 bases, the J end by 3 bases, with 12 bases between. The CDR3 sequence is 14 residues long. Germline CDR1 reads MGHRA; CDR2 reads YSYEKL. As DNA, the CDR3 is TGCGCCAGCAGACCGTCGGGGGCCAATCAGCCCCAGCATTTT. Translation gives CASRPSGANQPQHF.

This clonotype occurred a few times. The chain couples TRBV6-5 to TRBJ1-1; a possible D gene is TRBD1 (5 bases). V lost 0 bases and J lost 1, with 9 bases in between. The CDR3 sequence is 15 residues long. The germline gives CDR1 MNHEY, CDR2 SVGAGI. The CDR3 DNA is TGTGCCAGCAGTTACTCGAGACAGACGAACACTGAAGCTTTCTTT. It yields the protein CASSYSRQTNTEAFF.

This clonotype was found a few times. The rearrangement joins TRBV7-2 to TRBJ2-5; D not certain. The CDR3 extends over 13 amino acids. Trimming cost V 0 bases and J 4 bases, with 6 bases left between them. Germline CDR1 and CDR2: SGHTA and FQGNSA. CDR3 in DNA: TGTGCCAGCAGCTTAGCACAACCAGAGACCCAGTACTTC. This gives the protein CASSLAQPETQYF. Together with reference TRBV7-2 and TRBJ2-5, the CDR3 gives the full variable domain: GAGVSQSPSNKVTEKGKDVELRCDPISGHTALYWYRQSLGQGLEFLIYFQGNSAPDKSGLPSDRFSAERTGGSVSTLTIQRTQQEDSAVYLCASSLAQPETQYFGPGTRLLVL.

This clonotype has ten or more counts. The gene calls are TRBV4-1 and TRBJ1-6; tentatively, D is TRBD1 (5 bases). The CDR3 runs to 14 residues. Germline V lookup: CDR1 MGHRA, CDR2 YSYEKL. Between the trimmed V and J ends, which lost 0 bases and 18 bases, there was a span of 18 bases. The DNA of the CDR3 is TGCGCCAGCAGCCAAGATGACCGGGACGTCGGGGGCCACTTT. Translation gives CASSQDDRDVGGHF.

This clonotype was observed a handful of times. The rearrangement links TRBV28 to TRBJ1-1, with 7 bases aligning to TRBD1. The CDR3 runs 14 residues. Unmatched junction bases numbered 9, after V lost 6 bases and J lost 5 bases. Germline CDR1 is MDHEN and CDR2 is SYDVKM. The CDR3 DNA is TGTGCCAGCAGCCCGAGACAGGGATGGACTGAAGCTTTCTTT. Protein sequence: CASSPRQGWTEAFF. The entire variable domain, with the rest obtained from reference TRBV28 and TRBJ1-1, is as follows: DVKVTQSSRYLVKRTGEKVFLECVQDMDHENMFWYRQDPGLGLRLIYFSYDVKMKEKGDIPEGYSVSREKKERFSLILESASTNQTSMYLCASSPRQGWTEAFFGQGTRLTVV.

This clonotype was observed many times. The gene calls are TRBV3-1 and TRBJ2-3; D unclear. V was cut by 3 bases and J by 13 bases, with 17 bases left in between. The V gene's germline CDR1 is LGHDT and CDR2 YNNKEL (reference sequence). The CDR3 extends over 13 amino acids. The DNA for the CDR3 is TGTGCCAGCAGCCAGGGGATGGCAGTTAAAGAGTATTTT. Translating it yields CASSQGMAVKEYF.

This clonotype has at least ten counts. The genes are TRBV6-5 and TRBJ2-3; 8 nucleotides match TRBD1. The CDR3 runs to 15 residues. The germline V gene encodes CDR1 MNHEY and CDR2 SVGAGI. V shed 5 bases and J 0 bases; nucleotides not matched to a gene: 4. Here the CDR3 reads CASSRTGKSTDTQYF. CDR3 in DNA: TGTGCCAGCAGTCGGACAGGGAAAAGCACAGATACGCAGTATTTT.

This clonotype has at least ten counts. This chain connects TRBV12-3 or TRBV12-4 to TRBJ2-3; a weak D match, TRBD2 (5 bases). The CDR3 contains 16 residues. V gave up 5 bases and J gave up 4 bases, with 19 bases separating them. CDR3 sequence (DNA): TGTGCCAGCAGTACCCGGACTCTCTTCCGTCCAGATACGCAGTATTTT. Encoded protein: CASSTRTLFRPDTQYF.

This sequence joins TRBV20-1 and TRBJ2-1; 8 positions agree with TRBD2. Trimming took 1 base from V and 6 from J; bases not matched to a gene: 11. Germline-derived CDR1 and CDR2 are DFQATT and SNEGSKA (reference sequence). The CDR3 is 16 residues long. CDR3 amino acids: CSARVRGGLYLNEQFF. In DNA, the CDR3 is TGCAGTGCTAGAGTTCGGGGGGGCCTCTATCTCAATGAGCAGTTCTTC.

This sequence joins TRBV9 and TRBJ2-1, with unresolved D. V dropped 0 bases and J dropped 5 bases, with 3 bases sitting between them. This CDR3 has 12 amino acids. Germline V gene lookup returns CDR1 SGDLS and CDR2 YYNGEE. The CDR3 region is CASSVAHNEQFF. In DNA, the CDR3 is TGTGCCAGCAGCGTAGCTCACAATGAGCAGTTCTTC.

This sequence joins TRBV9 and TRBJ2-7, with D perhaps matching TRBD1 or TRBD2 (7 bases each). This CDR3 is built from 13 residues. The V end lost 3 bases, the J end lost 7 bases, and 14 bases lay between the germline ends. The V gene's germline CDR1 is SGDLS and CDR2 YYNGEE. For the CDR3, the DNA is TGTGCCAGCAGCGGTTCAGGGGGAGGGGAGCAGTACTTC. Amino acids: CASSGSGGGEQYF.

Ten or more counts support this clonotype. The chain employs TRBV2 and TRBJ1-3; D is unclear. The CDR3 has 15 amino acids. Germline values: CDR1 SNHLY, CDR2 FYNNEI. V was cut by 1 base and J by 0 bases, with 7 bases left in between. CDR3: CASSEEAVSGNTIYF. The CDR3 nucleotides read TGTGCCAGCAGTGAAGAGGCCGTCTCTGGAAACACCATATATTTT.

The table lists this clonotype with a few counts. The V and J genes are TRBV20-1 and TRBJ2-7, with 7 bases identical to TRBD2. J gave up 1 base and V 1 base, and 4 bases lay outside the gene matches. This CDR3 has 14 residues. Germline CDR1 DFQATT, CDR2 SNEGSKA (reference sequence). DNA for the CDR3: TGCAGTGCTAGAGGTAGGACTAGTTCCTACGAGCAGTACTTC. It specifies CSARGRTSSYEQYF.

Many counts were recorded for this clonotype. This chain joins TRBV20-1 and TRBJ2-3; no reliable D call. The CDR3 is 15 amino acids. Germline values: CDR1 DFQATT, CDR2 SNEGSKA (reference sequence). The ends were cut back, 1 base at V and 3 bases at J, with 14 bases in the middle. The CDR3 DNA reads TGCAGTGCTAGAGCTGTCAGGCTGCTGACAGATACGCAGTATTTT. Translated: CSARAVRLLTDTQYF.

The chain is built from TRBV5-1 and TRBJ2-7, with 9 bases fitting TRBD1. The CDR3 is 14 amino acids. Losses at the gene ends were 3 bases for V and 7 bases for J; bases not matched to a gene: 8. Germline V gene data show CDR1 as SGHRS and CDR2 as YFSETQ. CDR3 in amino acids: CASSWAGQGVEQYF. In DNA form, the CDR3 reads TGCGCCAGCAGCTGGGCGGGACAGGGTGTTGAGCAGTACTTC.

This clonotype has only a few counts. The chain recombines TRBV4-1 with TRBJ2-1; D possibly matches TRBD1 or TRBD2 (5 bases each). The CDR3 length is 15 residues. The V gene lost 4 bases and the J gene lost 0 bases, with 10 bases spanning the gap. CDR1 is MGHRA, CDR2 YSYEKL, per germline. This CDR3 is CASSLGGLSYNEQFF. Here the CDR3 DNA reads TGCGCCAGCAGCCTTGGGGGTCTCTCCTACAATGAGCAGTTCTTC.

This clonotype was picked up a small number of times. The V gene is TRBV11-1, the J gene TRBJ2-3; the D gene is possibly TRBD2 (6 bases). Trimming stripped 2 bases from V and 3 bases from J, with 12 bases between. The CDR3 covers 15 residues. Germline CDR1 SGHAT, CDR2 FQDESV (reference sequence). This CDR3 is CASSLRELATDTQYF. DNA for the CDR3: TGTGCCAGCAGCTTAAGAGAACTAGCAACAGATACGCAGTATTTT. Supplemented by reference TRBV11-1 and TRBJ2-3, the full variable domain reads EAEVAQSPRYKITEKSQAVAFWCDPISGHATLYWYRQILGQGPELLVQFQDESVVDDSQLPKDRFSAERLKGVDSTLKIQPAELGDSAMYLCASSLRELATDTQYFGPGTRLTVL.

This clonotype was counted at least ten times. Here the CDR3 DNA reads TGTGCCAGCACGAAAAAAAGCTCCTACAATGAGCAGTTCTTC. Translation gives CASTKKSSYNEQFF. The chain joins TRBV27 to TRBJ2-1, with D hard to call. The germline V gene has CDR1 MNHEY and CDR2 SMNVEV (reference sequence). This CDR3 is built from 14 residues. The V gene lost 7 bases and the J gene lost 0 bases, with 10 bases spanning the gap.

This clonotype was detected ten times or more. The chain links TRBV20-1 to TRBJ2-4; the match to TRBD1 covers 10 bases. Germline V lookup: CDR1 DFQATT, CDR2 SNEGSKA (reference sequence). V lost 5 bases to trimming and J lost 1 base; unmatched junction nucleotides: 2. The CDR3 extends over 14 amino acids. The CDR3 protein is CSARQGAAKNIQYF. CDR3 DNA sequence: TGCAGTGCTCGACAGGGGGCGGCCAAAAACATTCAGTACTTC.

This clonotype was counted between two and nine times. CDR3 sequence reads: CASSRDRPYGYTF. CDR3 nucleotide sequence: TGTGCCAGCAGCCGGGACAGACCCTATGGCTACACCTTC. The chain recombines TRBV28 with TRBJ1-2, with TRBD1 matching 7 bases. CDR1 and CDR2 from the germline V gene are MDHEN and SYDVKM. With V trimmed by 6 bases and J by 4 bases, 5 bases remained unmatched. The CDR3 extends over 13 amino acids.

The rearrangement links TRBV7-9 to TRBJ2-7; TRBD1 aligns across 11 bases. This CDR3 region has 16 residues. Germline assignment: CDR1 SEHNR and CDR2 FQNEAQ (reference sequence). Trimming took 4 bases from V and 4 from J; bases not matched to a gene: 9. The CDR3 loop reads CASSSPGTGGGYEQYF. The CDR3 bases are TGTGCCAGCAGCTCACCGGGGACAGGGGGAGGATACGAGCAGTACTTC. Full variable domain (outside the CDR3, taken from reference TRBV7-9 and TRBJ2-7): DTGVSQNPRHKITKRGQNVTFRCDPISEHNRLYWYRQTLGQGPEFLTYFQNEAQLEKSRLLSDRFSAERPKGSFSTLEIQRTEQGDSAMYLCASSSPGTGGGYEQYFGPGTRLTVT.

This clonotype was counted a single time. A much larger clone sits a single nucleotide away, making a read error possible. This sequence joins TRBV4-2 and TRBJ2-7; TRBD2 is a possible D gene (7 bases). Germline loops: CDR1 LGHNA, CDR2 YNFKEQ. CDR3 size: 15 residues. The CDR3 region is CTSSQGAGAIYEQYF. The CDR3 DNA is TGTACCAGCAGCCAAGGCGCGGGGGCTATATACGAGCAGTACTTC.

This clonotype appeared many times. The chain recombines TRBV2 with TRBJ1-5, with unresolved D. In germline, CDR1 is SNHLY, CDR2 FYNNEI. CDR3 length equals 13 residues. V dropped 9 bases and J dropped 0 bases, with 9 bases sitting between them. CDR3 in amino acids: CASSRYSNQPQHF. As DNA, the CDR3 is TGTGCCAGTTCAAGGTATAGCAATCAGCCCCAGCATTTT.

At least ten counts were recorded for this clonotype. This chain uses TRBV20-1 with TRBJ2-3; tentatively, D is TRBD1 (6 bases). The CDR3 is 13 residues long. Trimming stripped 6 bases from V and 0 bases from J, with 10 bases between. The germline V gene encodes CDR1 DFQATT and CDR2 SNEGSKA (reference sequence). Written as DNA, the CDR3 is TGCAGTGCACAGGGACAAAGCACAGATACGCAGTATTTT. Its protein product is CSAQGQSTDTQYF.

The V call is TRBV28, the J call TRBJ1-6, with 7 bases lining up with TRBD1. Germline V CDR1 and CDR2: MDHEN, SYDVKM. J was trimmed by 3 bases and V by 3 bases; bases with no gene match: 8. The CDR3 runs 17 residues. The CDR3 spells CASSLPGQTLYNSPLHF. The CDR3, as DNA: TGTGCCAGCAGTTTGCCGGGACAGACTCTCTATAATTCACCCCTCCACTTT. Together with reference TRBV28 and TRBJ1-6, the CDR3 gives the full variable domain: DVKVTQSSRYLVKRTGEKVFLECVQDMDHENMFWYRQDPGLGLRLIYFSYDVKMKEKGDIPEGYSVSREKKERFSLILESASTNQTSMYLCASSLPGQTLYNSPLHFGNGTRLTVT.